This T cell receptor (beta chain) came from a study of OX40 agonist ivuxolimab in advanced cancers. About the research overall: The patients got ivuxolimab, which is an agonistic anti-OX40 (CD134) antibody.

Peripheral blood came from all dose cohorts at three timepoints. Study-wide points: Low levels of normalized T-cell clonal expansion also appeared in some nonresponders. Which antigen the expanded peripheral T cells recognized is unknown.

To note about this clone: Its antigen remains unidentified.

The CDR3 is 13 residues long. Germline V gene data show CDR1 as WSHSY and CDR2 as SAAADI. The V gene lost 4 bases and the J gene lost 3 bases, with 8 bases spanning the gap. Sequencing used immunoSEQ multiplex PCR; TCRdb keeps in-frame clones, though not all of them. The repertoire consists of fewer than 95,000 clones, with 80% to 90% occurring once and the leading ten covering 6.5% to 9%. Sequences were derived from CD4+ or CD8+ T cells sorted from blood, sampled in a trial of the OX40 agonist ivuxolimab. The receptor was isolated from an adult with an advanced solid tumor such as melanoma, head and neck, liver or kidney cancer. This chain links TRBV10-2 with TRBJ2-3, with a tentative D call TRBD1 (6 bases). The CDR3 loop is CASSVDSTDTQYF. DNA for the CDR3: TGCGCCAGCAGTGTGGACAGTACAGATACGCAGTATTTT.